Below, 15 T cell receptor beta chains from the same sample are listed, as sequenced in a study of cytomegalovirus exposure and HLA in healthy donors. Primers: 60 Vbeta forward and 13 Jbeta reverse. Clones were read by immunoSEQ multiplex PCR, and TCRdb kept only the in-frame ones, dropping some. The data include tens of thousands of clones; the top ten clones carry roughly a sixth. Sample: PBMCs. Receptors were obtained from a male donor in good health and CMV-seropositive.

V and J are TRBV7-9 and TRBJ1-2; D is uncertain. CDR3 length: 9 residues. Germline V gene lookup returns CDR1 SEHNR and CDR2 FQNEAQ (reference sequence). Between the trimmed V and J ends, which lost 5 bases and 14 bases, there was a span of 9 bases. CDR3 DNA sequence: TGTGCCAGCAGCCCCTCGAGAACCTTC. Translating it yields CASSPSRTF. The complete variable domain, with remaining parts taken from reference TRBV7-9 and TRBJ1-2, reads DTGVSQNPRHKITKRGQNVTFRCDPISEHNRLYWYRQTLGQGPEFLTYFQNEAQLEKSRLLSDRFSAERPKGSFSTLEIQRTEQGDSAMYLCASSPSRTFGSGTRLTVV.

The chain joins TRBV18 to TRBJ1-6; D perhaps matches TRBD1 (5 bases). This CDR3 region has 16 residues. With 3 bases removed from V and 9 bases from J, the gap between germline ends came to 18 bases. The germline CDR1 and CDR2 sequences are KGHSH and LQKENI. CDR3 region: CASSPGRMGGSSPLHF. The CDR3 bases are TGTGCCAGCTCACCGGGGAGGATGGGGGGAAGTTCACCCCTCCACTTT.

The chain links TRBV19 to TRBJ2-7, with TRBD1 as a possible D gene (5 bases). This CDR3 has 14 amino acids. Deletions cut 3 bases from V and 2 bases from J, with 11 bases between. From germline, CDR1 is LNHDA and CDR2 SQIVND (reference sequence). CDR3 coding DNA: TGTGCCAGTAGTATTTGGGGCAAGACCTACGAGCAGTACTTC. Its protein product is CASSIWGKTYEQYF.

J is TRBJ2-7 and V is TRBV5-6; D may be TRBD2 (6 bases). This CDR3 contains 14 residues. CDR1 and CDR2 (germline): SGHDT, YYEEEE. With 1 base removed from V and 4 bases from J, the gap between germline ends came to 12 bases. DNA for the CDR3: TGTGCCAGCAGCTTGACGGGGGTCGGGTACGAGCAGTACTTC. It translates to CASSLTGVGYEQYF.

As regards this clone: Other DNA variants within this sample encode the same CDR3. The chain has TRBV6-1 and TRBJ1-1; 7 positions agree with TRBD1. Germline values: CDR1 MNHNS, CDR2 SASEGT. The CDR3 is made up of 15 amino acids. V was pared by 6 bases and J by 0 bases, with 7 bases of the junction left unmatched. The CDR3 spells CASSDRGLMNTEAFF. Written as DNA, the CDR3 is TGTGCCAGCAGCGATAGGGGGCTCATGAACACTGAAGCTTTCTTT.

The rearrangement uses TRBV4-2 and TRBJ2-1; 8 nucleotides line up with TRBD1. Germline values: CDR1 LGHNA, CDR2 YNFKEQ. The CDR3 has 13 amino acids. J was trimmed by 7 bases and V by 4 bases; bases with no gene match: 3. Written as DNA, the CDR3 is TGTGCCAGCAGCCCATGGACAGGGAATGAGCAGTTCTTC. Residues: CASSPWTGNEQFF.

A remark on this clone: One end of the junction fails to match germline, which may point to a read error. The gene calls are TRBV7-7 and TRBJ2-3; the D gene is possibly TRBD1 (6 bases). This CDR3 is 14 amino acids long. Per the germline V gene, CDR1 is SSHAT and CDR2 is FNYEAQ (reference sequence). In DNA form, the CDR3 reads TGTGCTAGCAGCTTACAGGGCCAGGGAGATACGCAGTATTTT. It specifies CASSLQGQGDTQYF.

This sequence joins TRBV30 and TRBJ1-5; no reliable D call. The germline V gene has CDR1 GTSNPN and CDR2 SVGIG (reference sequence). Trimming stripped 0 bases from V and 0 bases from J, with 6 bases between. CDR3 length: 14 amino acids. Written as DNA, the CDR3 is TGTGCCTGGAGTGTTTCGGGTAGCAATCAGCCCCAGCATTTT. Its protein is CAWSVSGSNQPQHF.

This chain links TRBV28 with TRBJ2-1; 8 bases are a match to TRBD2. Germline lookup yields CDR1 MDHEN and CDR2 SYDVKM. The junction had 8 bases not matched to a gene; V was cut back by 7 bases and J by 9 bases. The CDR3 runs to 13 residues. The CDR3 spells CASTKSGSGEQFF. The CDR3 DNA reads TGTGCCAGCACCAAAAGCGGGAGTGGTGAGCAGTTCTTC.

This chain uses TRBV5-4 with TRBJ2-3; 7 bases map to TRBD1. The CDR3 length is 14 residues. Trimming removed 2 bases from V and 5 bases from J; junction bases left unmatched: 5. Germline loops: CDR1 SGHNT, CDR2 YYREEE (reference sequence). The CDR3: CASSLQGSKDTQYF. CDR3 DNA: TGTGCCAGCAGCTTACAGGGGAGTAAAGATACGCAGTATTTT.

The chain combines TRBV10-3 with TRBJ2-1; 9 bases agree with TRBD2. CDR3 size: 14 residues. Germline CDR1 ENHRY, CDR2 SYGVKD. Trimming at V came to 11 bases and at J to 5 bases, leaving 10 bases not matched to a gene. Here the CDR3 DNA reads TGTGCCTCTACCCCGGGACTAGCTGACAATGAGCAGTTCTTC. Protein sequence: CASTPGLADNEQFF.

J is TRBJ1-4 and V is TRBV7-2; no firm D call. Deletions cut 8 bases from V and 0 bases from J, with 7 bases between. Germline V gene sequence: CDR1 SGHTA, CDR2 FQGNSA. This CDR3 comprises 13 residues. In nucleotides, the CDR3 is TGTGCCAGCTCCTATGCAACTAATGAAAAACTGTTTTTT. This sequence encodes CASSYATNEKLFF.

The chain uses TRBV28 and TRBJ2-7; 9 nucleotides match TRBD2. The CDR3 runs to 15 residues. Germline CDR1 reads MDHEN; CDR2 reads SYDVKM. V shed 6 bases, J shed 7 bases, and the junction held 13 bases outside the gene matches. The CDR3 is CASSLHQRGVPEQYF. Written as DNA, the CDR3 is TGTGCCAGCAGCCTCCACCAGCGGGGGGTACCGGAGCAGTACTTC. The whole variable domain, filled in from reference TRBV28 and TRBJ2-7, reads DVKVTQSSRYLVKRTGEKVFLECVQDMDHENMFWYRQDPGLGLRLIYFSYDVKMKEKGDIPEGYSVSREKKERFSLILESASTNQTSMYLCASSLHQRGVPEQYFGPGTRLTVT.

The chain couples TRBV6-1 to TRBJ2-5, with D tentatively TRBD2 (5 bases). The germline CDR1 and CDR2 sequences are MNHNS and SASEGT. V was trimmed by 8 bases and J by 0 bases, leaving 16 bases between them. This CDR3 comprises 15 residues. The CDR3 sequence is CASQRLSHNQETQYF. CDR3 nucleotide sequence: TGTGCCAGCCAAAGACTATCTCACAACCAAGAGACCCAGTACTTC.

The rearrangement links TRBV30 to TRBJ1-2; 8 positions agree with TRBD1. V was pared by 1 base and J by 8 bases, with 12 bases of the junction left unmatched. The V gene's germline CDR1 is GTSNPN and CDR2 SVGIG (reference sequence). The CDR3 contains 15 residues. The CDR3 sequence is CAWSGSDRAVGGYTF. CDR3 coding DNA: TGTGCCTGGAGTGGGTCGGACAGGGCCGTGGGGGGCTACACCTTC.